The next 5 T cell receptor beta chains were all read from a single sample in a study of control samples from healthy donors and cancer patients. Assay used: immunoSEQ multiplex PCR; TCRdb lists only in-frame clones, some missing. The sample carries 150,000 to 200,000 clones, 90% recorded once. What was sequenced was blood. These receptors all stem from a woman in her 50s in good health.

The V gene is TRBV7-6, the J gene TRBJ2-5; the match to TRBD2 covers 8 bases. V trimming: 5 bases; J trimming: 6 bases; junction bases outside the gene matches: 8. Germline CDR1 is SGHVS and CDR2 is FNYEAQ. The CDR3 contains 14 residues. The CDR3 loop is CASSPPGGRQTQYF. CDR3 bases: TGTGCCAGCAGCCCCCCGGGAGGGAGGCAGACCCAGTACTTC.

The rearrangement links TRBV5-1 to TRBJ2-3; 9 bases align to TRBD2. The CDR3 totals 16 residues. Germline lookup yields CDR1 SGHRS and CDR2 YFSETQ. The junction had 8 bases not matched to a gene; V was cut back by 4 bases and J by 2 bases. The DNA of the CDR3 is TGCGCCAGCAGCCTCCAGGGCGGGGGGGCCACAGATACGCAGTATTTT. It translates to CASSLQGGGATDTQYF.

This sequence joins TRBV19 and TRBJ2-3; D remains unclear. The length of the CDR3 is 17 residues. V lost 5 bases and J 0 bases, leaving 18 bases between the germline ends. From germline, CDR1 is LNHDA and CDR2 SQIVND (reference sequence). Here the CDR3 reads CASSFMESVTSTDTQYF. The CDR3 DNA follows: TGTGCCAGTAGTTTTATGGAGTCCGTAACTAGCACAGATACGCAGTATTTT.

The CDR3 is CASSVTGKTGELFF. The CDR3 DNA reads as TGTGCCAGCAGCGTCACAGGAAAGACCGGGGAGCTGTTTTTT. This chain joins TRBV9 and TRBJ2-2; maybe TRBD1 (5 bases). CDR3 length equals 14 residues. V dropped 2 bases and J dropped 5 bases, with 10 bases sitting between them. Germline V gives CDR1 SGDLS, CDR2 YYNGEE.

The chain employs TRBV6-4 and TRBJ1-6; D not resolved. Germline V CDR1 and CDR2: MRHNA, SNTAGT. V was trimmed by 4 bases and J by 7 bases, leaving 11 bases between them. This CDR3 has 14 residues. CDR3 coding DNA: TGTGCCAGCAGTGTGGGGTTGGGGAATTCACCCCTCCACTTT. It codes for CASSVGLGNSPLHF.